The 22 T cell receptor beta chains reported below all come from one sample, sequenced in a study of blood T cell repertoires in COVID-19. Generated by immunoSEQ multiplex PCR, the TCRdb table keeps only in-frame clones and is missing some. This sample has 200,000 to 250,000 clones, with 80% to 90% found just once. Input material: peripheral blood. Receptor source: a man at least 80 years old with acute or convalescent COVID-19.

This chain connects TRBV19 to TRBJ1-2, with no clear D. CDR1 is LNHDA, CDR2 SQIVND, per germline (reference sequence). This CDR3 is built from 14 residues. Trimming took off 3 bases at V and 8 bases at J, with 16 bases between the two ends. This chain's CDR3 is CASSISRRSAGYTF. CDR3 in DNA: TGTGCCAGTAGTATTAGCCGGAGGTCGGCCGGCTACACCTTC.

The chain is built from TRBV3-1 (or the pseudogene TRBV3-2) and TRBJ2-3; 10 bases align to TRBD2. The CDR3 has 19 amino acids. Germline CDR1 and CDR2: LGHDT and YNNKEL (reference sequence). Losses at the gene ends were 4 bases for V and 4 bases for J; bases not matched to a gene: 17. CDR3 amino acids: CASSPRALIAGGGADTQYF. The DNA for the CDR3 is TGTGCCAGCAGCCCCCGAGCTCTCATAGCGGGAGGTGGGGCAGATACGCAGTATTTT.

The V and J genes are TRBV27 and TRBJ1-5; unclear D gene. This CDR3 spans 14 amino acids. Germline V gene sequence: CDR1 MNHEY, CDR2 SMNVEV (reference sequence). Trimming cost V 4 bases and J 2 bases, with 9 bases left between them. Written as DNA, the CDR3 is TGTGCCAGCAGTTCTTACAGTGGCAATCAGCCCCAGCATTTT. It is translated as CASSSYSGNQPQHF.

CDR3 nucleotides: TGTGCCAGCACCCCAGGGCTCCGGCCCCAGCATTTT. Translated: CASTPGLRPQHF. The chain couples TRBV2 to TRBJ1-5, with D possibly being TRBD1 (5 bases). The CDR3 covers 12 residues. CDR1 SNHLY and CDR2 FYNNEI come from the germline V gene. The V end lost 7 bases, the J end lost 9 bases, and 13 bases lay between the germline ends.

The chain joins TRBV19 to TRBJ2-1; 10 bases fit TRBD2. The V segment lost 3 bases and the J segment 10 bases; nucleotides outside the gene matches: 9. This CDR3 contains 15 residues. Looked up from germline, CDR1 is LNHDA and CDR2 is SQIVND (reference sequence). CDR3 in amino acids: CASSMQAGGLGEQFF. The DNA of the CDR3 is TGTGCCAGTAGTATGCAAGCGGGAGGGCTCGGGGAGCAGTTCTTC.

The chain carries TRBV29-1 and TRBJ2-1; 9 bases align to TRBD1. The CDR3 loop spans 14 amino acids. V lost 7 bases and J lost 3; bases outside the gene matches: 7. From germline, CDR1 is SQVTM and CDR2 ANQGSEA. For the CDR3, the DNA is TGCAGCGGACGGGACAGGGCGGGCTACAATGAGCAGTTCTTC. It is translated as CSGRDRAGYNEQFF.

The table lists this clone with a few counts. For the CDR3, the DNA is TGTGCCAGCAGCAGCGGGGGGAGTCTTCAAGAGACCCAGTACTTC. Amino acids: CASSSGGSLQETQYF. The chain uses TRBV7-6 and TRBJ2-5; 9 bases align to TRBD2. The CDR3 is made up of 15 amino acids. J lost 2 bases, V lost 5 bases, and 6 bases had no gene match. Germline V lookup: CDR1 SGHVS, CDR2 FNYEAQ.

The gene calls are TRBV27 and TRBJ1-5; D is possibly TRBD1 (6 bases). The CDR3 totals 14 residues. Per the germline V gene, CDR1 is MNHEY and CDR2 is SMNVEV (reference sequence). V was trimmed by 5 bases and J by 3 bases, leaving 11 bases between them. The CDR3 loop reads CASSKDRTNQPQHF. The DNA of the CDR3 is TGTGCCAGCAGTAAGGACAGAACCAATCAGCCCCAGCATTTT.

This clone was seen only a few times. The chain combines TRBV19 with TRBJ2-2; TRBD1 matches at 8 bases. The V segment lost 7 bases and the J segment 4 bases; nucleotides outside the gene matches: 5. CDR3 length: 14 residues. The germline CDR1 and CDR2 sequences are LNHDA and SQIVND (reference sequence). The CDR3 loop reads CASMQGAGTGELFF. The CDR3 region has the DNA TGTGCCAGTATGCAGGGGGCCGGCACCGGGGAGCTGTTTTTT.

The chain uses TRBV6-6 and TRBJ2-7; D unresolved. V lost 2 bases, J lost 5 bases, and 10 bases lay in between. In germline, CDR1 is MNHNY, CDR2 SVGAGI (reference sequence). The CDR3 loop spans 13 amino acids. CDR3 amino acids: CASSYLGLDEQYF. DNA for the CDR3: TGTGCCAGCAGTTACCTCGGGTTGGACGAGCAGTACTTC.

CDR3: CASSGRESKLFF. The CDR3 DNA is TGTGCCAGCAGTGGTAGGGAGTCAAAACTGTTTTTT. The rearrangement links TRBV25-1 to TRBJ1-4; D uncertain. This CDR3 region has 12 residues. The germline CDR1 and CDR2 sequences are MGHDK and SYGVNS. V lost 4 bases and J lost 10, with 10 bases in between.

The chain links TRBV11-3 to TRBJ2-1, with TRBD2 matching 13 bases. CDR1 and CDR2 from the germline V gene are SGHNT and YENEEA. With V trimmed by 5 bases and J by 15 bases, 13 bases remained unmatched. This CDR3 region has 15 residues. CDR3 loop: CASSPSLLAGGRLFF. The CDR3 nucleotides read TGTGCCAGCAGCCCAAGTCTACTAGCGGGGGGGCGTCTGTTCTTC.

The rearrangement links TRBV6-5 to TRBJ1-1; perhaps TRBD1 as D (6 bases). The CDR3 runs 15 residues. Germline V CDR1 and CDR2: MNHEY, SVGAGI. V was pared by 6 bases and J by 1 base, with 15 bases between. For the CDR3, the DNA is TGTGCCAGCAGAAAAGGGGGACGTCAGAACACTGAAGCTTTCTTT. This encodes CASRKGGRQNTEAFF.

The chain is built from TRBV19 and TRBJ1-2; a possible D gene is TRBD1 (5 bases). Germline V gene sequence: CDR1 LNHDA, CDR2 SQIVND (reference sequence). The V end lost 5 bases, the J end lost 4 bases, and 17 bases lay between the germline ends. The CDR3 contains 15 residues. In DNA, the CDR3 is TGTGCCAGTAGTCTCTCGCCGGGACTGGTCTATGGCTACACCTTC. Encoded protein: CASSLSPGLVYGYTF. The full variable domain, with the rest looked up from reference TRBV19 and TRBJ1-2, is DGGITQSPKYLFRKEGQNVTLSCEQNLNHDAMYWYRQDPGQGLRLIYYSQIVNDFQKGDIAEGYSVSREKKESFPLTVTSAQKNPTAFYLCASSLSPGLVYGYTFGSGTRLTVV.

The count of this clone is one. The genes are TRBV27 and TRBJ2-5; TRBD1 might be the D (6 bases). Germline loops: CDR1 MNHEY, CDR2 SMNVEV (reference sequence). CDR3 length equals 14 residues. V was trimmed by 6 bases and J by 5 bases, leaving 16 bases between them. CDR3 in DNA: TGTGCCAGCAGGCGCCTCGCAGGGGACGAGACCCAGTACTTC. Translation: CASRRLAGDETQYF.

As DNA, the CDR3 is TGTGCCAGCAGCTTGGTATCTAGCGGGAGATGGAGCACAGATACGCAGTATTTT. Translating gives CASSLVSSGRWSTDTQYF. V usage is TRBV5-6 and J usage is TRBJ2-3; TRBD2 matches 10 bases. Germline V gene lookup returns CDR1 SGHDT and CDR2 YYEEEE. CDR3 length equals 18 residues. Trimming at V came to 0 bases and at J to 0 bases, leaving 7 bases not matched to a gene. Filled out from reference TRBV5-6 and TRBJ2-3, the complete variable domain reads DAGVTQSPTHLIKTRGQQVTLRCSPKSGHDTVSWYQQALGQGPQFIFQYYEEEERQRGNFPDRFSGHQFPNYSSELNVNALLLGDSALYLCASSLVSSGRWSTDTQYFGPGTRLTVL.

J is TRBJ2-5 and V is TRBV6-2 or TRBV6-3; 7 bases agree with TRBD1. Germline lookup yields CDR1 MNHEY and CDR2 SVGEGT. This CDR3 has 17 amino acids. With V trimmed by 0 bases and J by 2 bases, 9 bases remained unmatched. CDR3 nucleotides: TGTGCCAGCAGTTACTCCCCCGGCAGGGGGTGGCAAGAGACCCAGTACTTC. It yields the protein CASSYSPGRGWQETQYF.

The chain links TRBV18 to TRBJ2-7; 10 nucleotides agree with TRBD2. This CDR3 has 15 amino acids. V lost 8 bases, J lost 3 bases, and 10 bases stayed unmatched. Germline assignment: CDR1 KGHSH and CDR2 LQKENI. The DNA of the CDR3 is TGTGCCAGCACCAAACTAGCGGGAAAGATCTACGAGCAGTACTTC. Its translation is CASTKLAGKIYEQYF.

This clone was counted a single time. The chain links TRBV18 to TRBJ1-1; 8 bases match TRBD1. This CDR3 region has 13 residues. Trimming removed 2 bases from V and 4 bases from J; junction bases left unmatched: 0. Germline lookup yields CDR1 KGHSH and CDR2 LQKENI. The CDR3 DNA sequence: TGTGCCAGCTCACCAGGGACAGGCACTGAAGCTTTCTTT. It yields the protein CASSPGTGTEAFF.

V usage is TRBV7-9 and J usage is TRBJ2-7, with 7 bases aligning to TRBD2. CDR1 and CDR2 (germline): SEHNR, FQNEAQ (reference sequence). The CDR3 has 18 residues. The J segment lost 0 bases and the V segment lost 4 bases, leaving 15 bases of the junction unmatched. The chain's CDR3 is CASSSIGGRGPRSYEQYF. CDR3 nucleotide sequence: TGTGCCAGCAGCTCCATTGGCGGGAGAGGCCCCCGCTCCTACGAGCAGTACTTC. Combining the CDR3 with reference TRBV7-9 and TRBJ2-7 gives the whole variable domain DTGVSQNPRHKITKRGQNVTFRCDPISEHNRLYWYRQTLGQGPEFLTYFQNEAQLEKSRLLSDRFSAERPKGSFSTLEIQRTEQGDSAMYLCASSSIGGRGPRSYEQYFGPGTRLTVT.

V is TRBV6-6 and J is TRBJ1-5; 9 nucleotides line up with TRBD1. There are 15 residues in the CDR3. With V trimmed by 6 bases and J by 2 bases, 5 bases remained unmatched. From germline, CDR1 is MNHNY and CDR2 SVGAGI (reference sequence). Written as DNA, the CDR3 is TGTGCCAGCAGCTTGGACAGGGGAGGCAATCAGCCCCAGCATTTT. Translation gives CASSLDRGGNQPQHF.

The CDR3 nucleotides are TGTGCCAGAAGCCAAAACCCGGGACAGGGGGATAGCAATCAGCCCCAGCATTTT. It yields the protein CARSQNPGQGDSNQPQHF. V gene TRBV5-3 combines with J gene TRBJ1-5; 11 bases fit TRBD1. TRBV5-3 is marked as an open reading frame, function uncertain. The CDR3 covers 18 residues. J lost 0 bases, V lost 4 bases, and 9 bases had no gene match.